This entry lists 19 T cell receptor beta chains sequenced from one sample in a study of T-cell reconstitution after alpha-beta-depleted transplantation in children. During its preparation, the TCRbeta library received unique molecular identifiers. From the PCR reads, TCRdb called clonotypes with MiXCR, one entry per CDR3 protein. The sample has 440,000 or so distinct CDR3 sequences; roughly a tenth are singletons. Sequencing used PBMCs from the stem cell graft donor, obtained from the stem cell graft. Receptor source: a human donor who donated a stem cell graft to a child with acute myeloid leukemia.

This clonotype appeared many times. The V call is TRBV29-1, the J call TRBJ2-7; no clear D gene. The CDR3 has 11 residues. V was clipped by 0 bases and J by 7 bases, with 7 bases between them. The germline V gene encodes CDR1 SQVTM and CDR2 ANQGSEA. The CDR3 nucleotides are TGCAGCGTTGAAGATCTAGGGGAGCAGTACTTC. Translation: CSVEDLGEQYF.

Comment on this clonotype: One end of the junction fails to match germline, which may point to a read error. The rearrangement links TRBV13 to TRBJ2-5, with 8 bases that match TRBD1. The germline V gene encodes CDR1 PRHDT and CDR2 FYEKMQ (reference sequence). The CDR3 is made up of 15 amino acids. CDR3 in DNA: TGTGCCAGCAGCTTAGAGCAGGGGGCGTCAGAGGCCCAGTACTTC. Protein product: CASSLEQGASEAQYF.

The chain combines TRBV10-3 with TRBJ2-3, with 7 bases matching TRBD1. Trimming took 5 bases from V and 5 from J; bases not matched to a gene: 7. CDR1 is ENHRY, CDR2 SYGVKD, per germline. The CDR3 sequence is 14 residues long. The CDR3 coding sequence is TGTGCCATCAGTTTGACAGGGTTGGGAGATACGCAGTATTTT. Translating gives CAISLTGLGDTQYF.

The rearrangement uses TRBV7-3 and TRBJ1-2; D possibly corresponds to TRBD1 (5 bases). Looked up from germline, CDR1 is SGHTA and CDR2 is FQGTGA. The CDR3 totals 15 residues. Between the trimmed V and J ends, which lost 7 bases and 6 bases, there was a span of 21 bases. CDR3 region: CASIQRGAGLHGYTF. DNA of the CDR3: TGTGCCAGCATCCAAAGAGGAGCAGGGTTGCATGGCTACACCTTC.

In regard to this clonotype: With a much larger clone just one base away, this may be a read error. CDR3 nucleotide sequence: TGCAGTGCTAGTCGGGTGGCCTATGGCTACACCTTC. Encoded protein: CSASRVAYGYTF. The chain carries TRBV20-1 and TRBJ1-2; D ambiguous. With 3 bases removed from V and 4 bases from J, the gap between germline ends came to 9 bases. CDR1 and CDR2 (germline): DFQATT, SNEGSKA (reference sequence). The CDR3 has 12 amino acids.

The sample holds a few counts of this clonotype. This chain links TRBV14 with TRBJ1-6; D perhaps matches TRBD1 (5 bases). Deletions cut 1 base from V and 9 bases from J, with 10 bases between. Germline V CDR1 and CDR2: SGHDN, FVKESK. The CDR3 sequence is 14 residues long. The CDR3 region has the DNA TGTGCCAGCAGCCAAGTTGGGGGGGTTTCACCCCTCCACTTT. As protein: CASSQVGGVSPLHF.

This clonotype appeared a few times. This chain uses TRBV7-2 with TRBJ2-4; 9 bases are shared with TRBD1. Unmatched junction bases numbered 5, after V lost 5 bases and J lost 0 bases. This CDR3 contains 16 residues. Germline V gene data show CDR1 as SGHTA and CDR2 as FQGNSA. CDR3 loop: CASSLRQGGAKNIQYF. CDR3 DNA sequence: TGTGCCAGCAGCCTAAGACAGGGGGGAGCCAAAAACATTCAGTACTTC. The variable domain in full, completed from reference TRBV7-2 and TRBJ2-4, reads GAGVSQSPSNKVTEKGKDVELRCDPISGHTALYWYRQSLGQGLEFLIYFQGNSAPDKSGLPSDRFSAERTGGSVSTLTIQRTQQEDSAVYLCASSLRQGGAKNIQYFGAGTRLSVL.

The rearrangement joins TRBV6-1 to TRBJ2-3; perhaps TRBD1 as D (5 bases). Between the trimmed V and J ends, which lost 7 bases and 2 bases, there was a span of 13 bases. This CDR3 is built from 14 residues. Germline loops: CDR1 MNHNS, CDR2 SASEGT. CDR3 nucleotides: TGTGCCAGCAAGGGGTATAGTATCACAGATACGCAGTATTTT. This translates into CASKGYSITDTQYF.

The chain couples TRBV24-1 to TRBJ2-7, with TRBD1 as a possible D gene (6 bases). The CDR3 covers 18 residues. Germline CDR1 reads KGHDR; CDR2 reads SFDVKD. V gave up 0 bases and J gave up 4 bases, with 21 bases separating them. The DNA for the CDR3 is TGTGCCACCAGTGATTTGCGACAGGCGTTACAAAACCATTACGAGCAGTACGTC. Encoded protein: CATSDLRQALQNHYEQYV.

This chain joins TRBV12-5 and TRBJ2-2; 9 nucleotides line up with TRBD2. Germline assignment: CDR1 LGHNT and CDR2 FRNRAP. The CDR3 runs 16 residues. V was clipped by 7 bases and J by 4 bases; unmatched bases: 10. CDR3 region: CASAPPGTSSTGELFF. The CDR3 coding sequence is TGTGCTAGTGCCCCGCCCGGGACTAGCAGCACCGGGGAGCTGTTTTTT. Looking up the rest from reference TRBV12-5 and TRBJ2-2 gives the full variable domain: DARVTQTPRHKVTEMGQEVTMRCQPILGHNTVFWYRQTMMQGLELLAYFRNRAPLDDSGMPKDRFSAEMPDATLATLKIQPSEPRDSAVYFCASAPPGTSSTGELFFGEGSRLTVL.

This clonotype turned up a few times. J is TRBJ2-4 and V is TRBV4-2, with 7 bases aligning to TRBD1. The CDR3 length is 17 residues. Germline V lookup: CDR1 LGHNA, CDR2 YNFKEQ. V dropped 0 bases and J dropped 1; count of bases not matched to a gene: 6. The CDR3 here is CASSQDRQGVAKNIQYF. The DNA for the CDR3 is TGTGCCAGCAGCCAAGATCGGCAGGGGGTGGCCAAAAACATTCAGTACTTC.

CDR3 sequence reads: CASSRTSGLSYEQYF. CDR3 in DNA: TGTGCCAGCAGCCGGACTAGCGGGTTGTCCTACGAGCAGTACTTC. The gene calls are TRBV7-2 and TRBJ2-7; 11 nucleotides line up with TRBD2. This CDR3 has 15 residues. The V segment lost 5 bases and the J segment 1 base; nucleotides outside the gene matches: 4. Germline V gives CDR1 SGHTA, CDR2 FQGNSA.

This clonotype has more than one count but fewer than ten. The chain links TRBV30 to TRBJ1-6, with TRBD1 matching 7 bases. Germline CDR1 is GTSNPN and CDR2 is SVGIG (reference sequence). This CDR3 contains 14 residues. The junction had 7 bases not matched to a gene; V was cut back by 3 bases and J by 8 bases. CDR3 in DNA: TGTGCCTGGAGCGCAGGGGGACTGGATTCACCCCTCCACTTT. Protein: CAWSAGGLDSPLHF.

This chain joins TRBV6-1 and TRBJ2-1; D is possibly TRBD1 (5 bases). Germline V gene data show CDR1 as MNHNS and CDR2 as SASEGT. V lost 5 bases to trimming and J lost 5 bases, with 10 bases between them. The CDR3 has 13 amino acids. CDR3 loop: CASSWGQNNEQFF. In nucleotides, the CDR3 is TGTGCCAGCAGTTGGGGCCAAAACAATGAGCAGTTCTTC.

In its sample, this clonotype was seen many times. The chain is built from TRBV27 and TRBJ1-2, with 9 bases fitting TRBD1. CDR3 size: 13 residues. Per the germline V gene, CDR1 is MNHEY and CDR2 is SMNVEV (reference sequence). V gave up 6 bases and J gave up 6 bases; unmatched junction bases: 5. Here the CDR3 reads CASRLGQGNGYTF. The CDR3 DNA sequence: TGTGCCAGCAGACTCGGACAGGGGAATGGCTACACCTTC.

This clonotype was seen ten or more times. This chain links TRBV5-6 with TRBJ1-1, with 7 nucleotides matching TRBD1. Trimming removed 0 bases from V and 4 bases from J; junction bases left unmatched: 6. Per germline, CDR1 SGHDT and CDR2 YYEEEE. The CDR3 is made up of 15 amino acids. The CDR3 DNA sequence: TGTGCCAGCAGCTTGGGAGACAGGGTGGTCACTGAAGCTTTCTTT. It translates to CASSLGDRVVTEAFF.

Details on this clonotype: A much larger clonotype is one base distant, so this may be a read error. The CDR3 DNA reads TGTGCCAGCAGCTTAGGGGCGCTTTGGAGGGGTAATGAGCAGTTCTTC. Translation: CASSLGALWRGNEQFF. This chain uses TRBV7-2 with TRBJ2-1, with D possibly matching TRBD2 (6 bases). The length of the CDR3 is 16 residues. CDR1 and CDR2 (germline): SGHTA, FQGNSA. V was pared by 1 base and J by 7 bases, with 17 bases between.

This clonotype was seen a few times. This chain joins TRBV6-2 or TRBV6-3 and TRBJ2-1; 10 bases are shared with TRBD2. The germline V gene encodes CDR1 MNHEY and CDR2 SVGEGT. CDR3 length: 14 amino acids. V lost 8 bases, J lost 2 bases, and 3 bases stayed unmatched. Written as DNA, the CDR3 is TGTGCCAGCGGTCTAGCGGGGGCCTACAATGAGCAGTTCTTC. Residues: CASGLAGAYNEQFF.

The rearrangement joins TRBV18 to TRBJ2-1; unclear D gene. V was clipped by 0 bases and J by 8 bases, with 14 bases between them. Germline V gene sequence: CDR1 KGHSH, CDR2 LQKENI. The CDR3 consists of 15 residues. The CDR3 DNA follows: TGTGCCAGCTCACCACCGGGAATAGTCCGCCATGAGCAGTTCTTC. Protein sequence: CASSPPGIVRHEQFF.